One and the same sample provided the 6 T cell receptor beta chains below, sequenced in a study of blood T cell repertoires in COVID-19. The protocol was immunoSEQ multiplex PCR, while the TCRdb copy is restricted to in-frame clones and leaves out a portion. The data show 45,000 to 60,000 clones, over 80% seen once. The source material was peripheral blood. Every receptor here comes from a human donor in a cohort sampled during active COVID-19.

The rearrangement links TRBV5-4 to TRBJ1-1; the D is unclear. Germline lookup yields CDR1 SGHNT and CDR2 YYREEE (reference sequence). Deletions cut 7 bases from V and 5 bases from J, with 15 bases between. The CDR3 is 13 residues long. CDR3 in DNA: TGTGCCAGCCGGCCCCCGGGAAAAACTGAAGCTTTCTTT. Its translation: CASRPPGKTEAFF.

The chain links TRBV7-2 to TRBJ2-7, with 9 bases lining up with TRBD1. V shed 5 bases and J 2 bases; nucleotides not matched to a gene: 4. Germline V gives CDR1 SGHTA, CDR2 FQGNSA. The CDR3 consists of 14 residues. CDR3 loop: CASSGQGNTYEQYF. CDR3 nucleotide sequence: TGTGCCAGCAGCGGACAGGGGAATACCTACGAGCAGTACTTC.

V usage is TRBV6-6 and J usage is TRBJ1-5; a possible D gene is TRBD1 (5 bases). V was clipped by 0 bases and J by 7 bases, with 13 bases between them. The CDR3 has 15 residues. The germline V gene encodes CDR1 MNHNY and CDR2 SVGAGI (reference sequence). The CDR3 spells CASSYSRGGGQPQHF. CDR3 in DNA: TGTGCCAGCAGTTACTCGAGGGGAGGAGGACAGCCCCAGCATTTT.

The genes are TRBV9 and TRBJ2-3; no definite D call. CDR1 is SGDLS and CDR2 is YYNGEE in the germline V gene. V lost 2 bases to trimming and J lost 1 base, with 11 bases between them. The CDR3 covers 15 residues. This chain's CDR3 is CASSVWAWGTDTQYF. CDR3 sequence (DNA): TGTGCCAGCAGCGTGTGGGCGTGGGGCACAGATACGCAGTATTTT.

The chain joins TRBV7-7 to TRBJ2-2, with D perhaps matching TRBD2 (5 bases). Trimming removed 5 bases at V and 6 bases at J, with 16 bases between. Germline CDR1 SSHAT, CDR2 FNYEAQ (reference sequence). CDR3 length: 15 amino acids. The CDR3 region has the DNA TGTGCCAGCAGCGCGGGTATCAGTCGGGCCGGGGAGCTGTTTTTT. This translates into CASSAGISRAGELFF.

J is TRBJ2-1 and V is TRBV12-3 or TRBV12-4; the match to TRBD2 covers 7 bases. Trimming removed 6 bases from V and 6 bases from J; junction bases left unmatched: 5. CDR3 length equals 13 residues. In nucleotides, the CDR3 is TGTGCCAGCAGAGCGCTAGCGGTCAATGAGCAGTTCTTC. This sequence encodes CASRALAVNEQFF.